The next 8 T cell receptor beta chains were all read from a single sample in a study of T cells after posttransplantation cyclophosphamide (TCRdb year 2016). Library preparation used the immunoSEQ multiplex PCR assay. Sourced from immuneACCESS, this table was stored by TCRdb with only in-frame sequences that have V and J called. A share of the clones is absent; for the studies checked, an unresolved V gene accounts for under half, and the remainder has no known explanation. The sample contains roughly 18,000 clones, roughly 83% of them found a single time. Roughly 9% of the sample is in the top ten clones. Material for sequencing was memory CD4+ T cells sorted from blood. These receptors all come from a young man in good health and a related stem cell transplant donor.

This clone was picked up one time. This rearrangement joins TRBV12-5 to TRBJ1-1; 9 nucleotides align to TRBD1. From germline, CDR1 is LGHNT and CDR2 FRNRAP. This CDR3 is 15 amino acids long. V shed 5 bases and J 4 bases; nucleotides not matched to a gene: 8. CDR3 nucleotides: TGTGCTAGTGGTCCGGGACAGGGTACAACCACTGAAGCTTTCTTT. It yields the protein CASGPGQGTTTEAFF. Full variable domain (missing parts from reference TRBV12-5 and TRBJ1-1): DARVTQTPRHKVTEMGQEVTMRCQPILGHNTVFWYRQTMMQGLELLAYFRNRAPLDDSGMPKDRFSAEMPDATLATLKIQPSEPRDSAVYFCASGPGQGTTTEAFFGQGTRLTVV.

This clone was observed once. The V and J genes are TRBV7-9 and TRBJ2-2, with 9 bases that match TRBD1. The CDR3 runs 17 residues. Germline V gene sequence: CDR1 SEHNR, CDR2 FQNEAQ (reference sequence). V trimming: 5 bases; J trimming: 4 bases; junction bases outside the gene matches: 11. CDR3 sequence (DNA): TGTGCCAGCAGCCTCCGACCTCGGGACAGGGTCACCGGGGAGCTGTTTTTT. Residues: CASSLRPRDRVTGELFF. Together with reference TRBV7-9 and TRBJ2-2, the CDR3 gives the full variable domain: DTGVSQNPRHKITKRGQNVTFRCDPISEHNRLYWYRQTLGQGPEFLTYFQNEAQLEKSRLLSDRFSAERPKGSFSTLEIQRTEQGDSAMYLCASSLRPRDRVTGELFFGEGSRLTVL.

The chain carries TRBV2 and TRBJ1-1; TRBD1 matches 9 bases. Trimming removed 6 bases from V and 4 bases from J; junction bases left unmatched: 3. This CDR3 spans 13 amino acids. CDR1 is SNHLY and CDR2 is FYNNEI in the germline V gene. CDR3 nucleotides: TGTGCCAGCAGGGGACAGGGTTTCACTGAAGCTTTCTTT. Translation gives CASRGQGFTEAFF. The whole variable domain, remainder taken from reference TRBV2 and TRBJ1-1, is EPEVTQTPSHQVTQMGQEVILRCVPISNHLYFYWYRQILGQKVEFLVSFYNNEISEKSEIFDDQFSVERPDGSNFTLKIRSTKLEDSAMYFCASRGQGFTEAFFGQGTRLTVV.

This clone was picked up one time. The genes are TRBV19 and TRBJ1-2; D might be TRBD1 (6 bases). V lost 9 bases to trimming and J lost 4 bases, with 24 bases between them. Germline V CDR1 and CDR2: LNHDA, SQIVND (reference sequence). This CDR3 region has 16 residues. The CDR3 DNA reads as TGTGCCAGCGGGGAGCAGGGGCGCTTAGGTAGCTATGGCTACACCTTC. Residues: CASGEQGRLGSYGYTF.

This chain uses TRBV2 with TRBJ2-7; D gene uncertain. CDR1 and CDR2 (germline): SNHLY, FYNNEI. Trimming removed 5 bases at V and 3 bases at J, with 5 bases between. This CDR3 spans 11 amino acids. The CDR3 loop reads CASSYSYEQYF. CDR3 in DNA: TGTGCCAGCAGTTACAGCTACGAGCAGTACTTC. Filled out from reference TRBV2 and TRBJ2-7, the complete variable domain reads EPEVTQTPSHQVTQMGQEVILRCVPISNHLYFYWYRQILGQKVEFLVSFYNNEISEKSEIFDDQFSVERPDGSNFTLKIRSTKLEDSAMYFCASSYSYEQYFGPGTRLTVT.

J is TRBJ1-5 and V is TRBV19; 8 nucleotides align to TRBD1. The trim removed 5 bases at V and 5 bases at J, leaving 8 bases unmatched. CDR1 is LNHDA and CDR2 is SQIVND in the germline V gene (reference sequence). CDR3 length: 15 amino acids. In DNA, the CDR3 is TGTGCCAGTAGTTACGACAGGGGTCCCTATCAGCCCCAGCATTTT. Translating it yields CASSYDRGPYQPQHF.

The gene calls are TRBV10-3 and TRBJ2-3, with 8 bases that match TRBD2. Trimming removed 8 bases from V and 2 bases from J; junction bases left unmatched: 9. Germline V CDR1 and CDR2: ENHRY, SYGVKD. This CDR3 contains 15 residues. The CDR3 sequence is CAIQGSGGNTDTQYF. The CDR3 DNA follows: TGTGCCATCCAAGGGAGCGGGGGTAACACAGATACGCAGTATTTT.

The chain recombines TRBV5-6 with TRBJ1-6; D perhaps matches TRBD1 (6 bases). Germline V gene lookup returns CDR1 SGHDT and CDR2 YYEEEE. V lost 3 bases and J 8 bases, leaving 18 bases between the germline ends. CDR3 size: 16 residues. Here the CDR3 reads CASSWGLNNEDSPLHF. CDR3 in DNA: TGTGCCAGCAGCTGGGGGCTAAACAACGAGGATTCACCCCTCCACTTT.